This TCR beta chain was identified in a study of T cells after yellow fever vaccination (dated by TCRdb to between 2018 and 2021). At the level of the whole study: Libraries from fractions with low cell numbers were prepared with the SMART-Seq v4 Ultra Low Input RNA kit. Bulk TCR alpha and beta repertoires were sequenced longitudinally to track T-cell clones before and after primary and booster YFV17D yellow fever vaccination. The cohort comprised two healthy male donors, one aged 18 to 29 and one aged 30 to 40 years. Blood was drawn at multiple timepoints before and after primary and secondary immunization, with bulk PBMC replicates and cell subsets isolated. Overall results and qualifications from the work: A small fraction of clonotypes appeared in both the CD4 and CD8 compartments, likely as a result of convergent recombination. Most clones expanded after primary vaccination were re-detected after the booster (almost 98% of CD4 and around 88% of CD8), suggesting broad memory maintenance. The study included only two donors, which limits how far the findings can be generalized. Computational filtering was needed because FACS-sorted repertoires could contain abundant contaminating clonotypes from the bulk population. The secondary T-cell response was found to be weaker but faster than the primary response, with a peak reached on day 5 rather than on day 15.

TCR cDNA was made using 5'RACE template switching, a step that added a universal primer site and unique molecular identifiers. Priming of cDNA synthesis was performed from both the TCR alpha and TCR beta constant segments. Library amplification used two PCR steps, and the second PCR step added sample barcodes and sequencing adapters. Sequencing of libraries was done on Illumina HiSeq 2500 (2x100 bp) or NovaSeq (2x150 bp). Per the authors' processing: MIGEC was used to demultiplex reads and collapse the reads into UMI consensus sequences, and MiXCR was used for V(D)J alignment. Vaccine-responding clonotypes were defined with edgeR using replicate PBMC samples, requiring FDR below 0.01 and a log2 fold change above 5 up to day 15. Each bulk clonotype received a CD4 or CD8 identity based on whether the sequenced CD4 or CD8 repertoire contained that clonotype at higher abundance. TCRdb reprocessed the public reads (quality trimming at Q25 with fastp, clone calling with MiXCR) and kept in-frame beta chains. Rows merge per CDR3 protein into single entries with the most common DNA and genes. None of the V and J calls come from the authors' own analysis; TCRdb made them. Here the sample has under 300,000 distinct CDR3 sequences; 6.9% occur a single time. Of the sample, approximately 0.84% is held by the ten largest clones.

A few counts support this clonotype. Its antigen target is currently unknown. Per-base qualities were not stored, and no clone one base away is much larger. The sample's treatment or condition label, in plain terms: live attenuated yellow fever vaccine strain. PBMCs were isolated from peripheral blood using a standard Ficoll-Paque protocol. CD4 and CD8 T-cell fractions were isolated with Dynabeads CD4 and CD8 positive selection kits. TriZol was used to extract RNA from bulk PBMCs, from CD4 and CD8 fractions, and from dextramer-positive and dextramer-negative fractions. The CDR1 and CDR2 encoded by the germline V gene are SGHRS and YFSETQ. For this chain, trimming is 1 base at the V end and 8 bases at the J end, and the number of junction bases without a gene match is 6. The CDR3 has 16 amino acids, counting the end cysteine and phenylalanine. This entry keeps only the CDR3 DNA: 48 bases, framed from base 1.

The receptor's source is a man aged 25-45 years who received the YFV17D yellow fever vaccine. The chain is encoded by TRBV5-1 joined to TRBJ2-1; 13 of the junction bases match TRBD2. The input for sequencing was CD4+ T cells sorted from PBMCs, taken 15 days after the yellow fever booster vaccination. CDR3 region: CASSLTSGRAFDEQFF. Here is the DNA: TGCGCCAGCAGCTTGACTAGCGGGAGGGCCTTCGATGAGCAGTTCTTC.